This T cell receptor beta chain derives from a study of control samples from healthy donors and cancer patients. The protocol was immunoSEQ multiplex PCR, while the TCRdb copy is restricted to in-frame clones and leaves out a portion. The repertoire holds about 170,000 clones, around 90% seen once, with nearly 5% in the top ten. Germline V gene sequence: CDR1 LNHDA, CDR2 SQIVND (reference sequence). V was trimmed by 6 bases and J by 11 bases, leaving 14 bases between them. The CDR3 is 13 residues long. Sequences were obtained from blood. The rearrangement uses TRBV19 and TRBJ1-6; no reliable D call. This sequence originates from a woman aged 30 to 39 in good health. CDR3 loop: CASRDFLGTPLHF. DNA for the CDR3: TGTGCCAGTAGGGACTTCCTTGGGACACCCCTCCACTTT.